The rows below give T cell receptor beta chains drawn from one sample of a study of T cell clones after liver transplantation. Libraries were prepared by immunoSEQ multiplex PCR; TCRdb keeps only in-frame clonotypes and omits some of them. Counted here are roughly 120,000 clones, 90% occurring once; the ten biggest clones make up approximately 0.88%. The specimen was CD4+ T cells from blood, collected 12 months after liver transplant. These receptors were taken from a human patient who received a liver transplant. The T cells may come from the graft donor. Both conserved end residues are part of each CDR3. Fields, in order: V gene, J gene, clone size, D gene, CDR3 DNA, CDR3 protein. A D gene is named only where the DNA matches it firmly. Expanded clones get a size class; other rows say once, few or many, or leave the size out.

V: TRBV5-6; J: TRBJ1-2; size: NA; D: TRBD1; DNA: TGTGCCAGCAGCTCCGCGGACAGGTTTAACTATGGCTACACCTTC; CDR3: CASSSADRFNYGYTF
V: TRBV4-1; J: TRBJ2-7; size: NA; D: TRBD1; DNA: TGCGCCAGCAGCCCGCCGGGGACAGAATACGAGCAGTACTTC; CDR3: CASSPPGTEYEQYF
V: TRBV9; J: TRBJ2-7; size: NA; D: NA; DNA: TGTGCCAGCAGCGTAGGGGCTAGCACCTACGAGCAGTACTTC; CDR3: CASSVGASTYEQYF
V: TRBV29-1; J: TRBJ1-4; size: NA; D: NA; DNA: TGCAGCGTTTCCAGGAATTCAGACGAAAAACTGTTTTTT; CDR3: CSVSRNSDEKLFF
V: TRBV5-1; J: TRBJ1-2; size: few; D: NA; DNA: TGCGCCAGCGGCCCCCTAGATTCGTATGGCTACACCTTC; CDR3: CASGPLDSYGYTF
V: TRBV30; J: TRBJ1-1; size: few; D: NA; DNA: TGTGCCTGGAGTGTACAGCTACTTGAAGCTTTCTTT; CDR3: CAWSVQLLEAFF
V: TRBV7-9; J: TRBJ2-1; size: NA; D: TRBD2; DNA: TGTGCCAGCAGCCCGGGACTAGCGGGAGGGTCAGAGACTGAGTTCTTC; CDR3: CASSPGLAGGSETEFF
V: TRBV19; J: TRBJ1-5; size: NA; D: TRBD1; DNA: TGTGCCAGTAGTACCCCGGGACAGCTTAGCAATCAGCCCCAGCATTTT; CDR3: CASSTPGQLSNQPQHF
V: TRBV10-3; J: TRBJ2-1; size: once; D: TRBD2; DNA: TGTGCCATCAGTGAGTCTAGCGGGGCCTACAATGAGCAGTTCTTC; CDR3: CAISESSGAYNEQFF
V: TRBV10-2; J: TRBJ2-6; size: NA; D: NA; DNA: TGCGCCAGCAGTGAGAACTCTGGGGCCAACGTCCTGACTTTC; CDR3: CASSENSGANVLTF
V: TRBV5-4; J: TRBJ1-1; size: once; D: NA; DNA: TGTGCCAGCAGTTGGGGGACTGCCCCAGGCACTGAAGCTTTCTTT; CDR3: CASSWGTAPGTEAFF
V: TRBV28; J: TRBJ2-7; size: NA; D: NA; DNA: TGTGCCAGCATGGATCGCTCTTCGGGGACCTACGAGCAGTACTTC; CDR3: CASMDRSSGTYEQYF
V: TRBV14; J: TRBJ1-1; size: few; D: NA; DNA: TGTGCCAGCAGCACAGGGCTTGCCATTGAAGCTTTCTTT; CDR3: CASSTGLAIEAFF
V: TRBV7-2; J: TRBJ1-3; size: NA; D: TRBD1; DNA: TGTGCCAGCAGCTTACCGATTGGACAGGGGGCGGGCACCATATATTTT; CDR3: CASSLPIGQGAGTIYF
V: TRBV11-2; J: TRBJ1-1; size: NA; D: NA; DNA: TGTGCCAGCAGCTTAGCACCCGCTGACGCTGAAGCTTTCTTT; CDR3: CASSLAPADAEAFF
V: TRBV6-5; J: TRBJ2-4; size: NA; D: NA; DNA: TGTGCCAGCAGACCGGGGGACACCCGACGGAACATTCAGTACTTC; CDR3: CASRPGDTRRNIQYF
V: TRBV18; J: TRBJ1-1; size: NA; D: TRBD1; DNA: TGTGCCAGCTCACAAACCCGACAGGGCCGCCCTGAAGCTTTCTTT; CDR3: CASSQTRQGRPEAFF
V: TRBV25-1; J: TRBJ2-7; size: NA; D: NA; DNA: TGTGCCAGCAATGGAGGGGGGAAAAACGAGCAGTACTTC; CDR3: CASNGGGKNEQYF
V: TRBV11-3; J: TRBJ1-1; size: NA; D: NA; DNA: TGTGCCAGCAGCTTAGGCGCAGGATTGAACACTGAAGCTTTCTTT; CDR3: CASSLGAGLNTEAFF
V: TRBV7-9; J: TRBJ2-3; size: NA; D: TRBD1; DNA: TGTGCCAGCAGCTTGCCCGGGACAGGGGCCACAGATACGCAGTATTTT; CDR3: CASSLPGTGATDTQYF
V: TRBV27; J: TRBJ2-4; size: NA; D: NA; DNA: TGTGCCTCCCACCCCCGGGGAAATCGGGGAAGGGCTTTTGCCAAAAACATTCAGTACTTC; CDR3: CASHPRGNRGRAFAKNIQYF
V: TRBV6-5; J: TRBJ2-7; size: NA; D: TRBD1; DNA: TGTGCCAGCAGTGAGACAGGGCGACACGAGCAGTACTTC; CDR3: CASSETGRHEQYF
V: TRBV12-5; J: TRBJ2-3; size: NA; D: NA; DNA: TGTGCTAGTGGACGGGACAGCACAGATACGCAGTATTTT; CDR3: CASGRDSTDTQYF
V: TRBV5-4; J: TRBJ2-7; size: NA; D: NA; DNA: TGTGCCAGCAGCTTGGATCTACGCGAGCAGTACTTC; CDR3: CASSLDLREQYF
V: TRBV14; J: TRBJ2-5; size: NA; D: NA; DNA: TGTGCCAGCAGCCAAGGGTCCGGGAGACGGCCCATCCGGGAGACCCAGTACTTC; CDR3: CASSQGSGRRPIRETQYF
V: TRBV7-9; J: TRBJ1-1; size: NA; D: TRBD1; DNA: TGTGCCAGCAGCTTATACACAGGGGGGAACACTGAAGCTTTCTTT; CDR3: CASSLYTGGNTEAFF
V: TRBV6-5; J: TRBJ2-1; size: once; D: TRBD2; DNA: TGTGCCAGCAGACGGACTAGCGGTTTCTACAATGAGCAGTTCTTC; CDR3: CASRRTSGFYNEQFF
V: TRBV28; J: TRBJ2-1; size: NA; D: NA; DNA: TGTGCCAGCAGTTTAGCGGGTCTATCCTACAATGAGCAGTTCTTC; CDR3: CASSLAGLSYNEQFF
V: TRBV5-1; J: TRBJ2-1; size: NA; D: NA; DNA: TGCGCCAGCAGCTTGGAAGTTGGCAAAGGCAATGAGCAGTTCTTC; CDR3: CASSLEVGKGNEQFF
V: TRBV18; J: TRBJ2-3; size: NA; D: TRBD1; DNA: TGTGCCAGCTCACCGCAGGGGGCCGCAGATACGCAGTATTTT; CDR3: CASSPQGAADTQYF
V: TRBV2; J: TRBJ2-5; size: NA; D: NA; DNA: TGTGCCAGCGGGGGCCAGGGGAGCAAGACCCAGTACTTC; CDR3: CASGGQGSKTQYF
V: TRBV30; J: TRBJ1-5; size: NA; D: NA; DNA: TGTGCCTGGAGTCTCCGTCACAATCAGCCCCAGCATTTT; CDR3: CAWSLRHNQPQHF
V: TRBV28; J: TRBJ1-2; size: NA; D: TRBD1; DNA: TGTGCCAGCAGTAAGGCTGGACAGGGGGCCTATGGCTACACCTTC; CDR3: CASSKAGQGAYGYTF
V: TRBV4-2; J: TRBJ1-1; size: NA; D: NA; DNA: TGTGCCAGCAGCCAAGAACAGGGACGGGAAGCTTTCTTT; CDR3: CASSQEQGREAFF
V: TRBV11-1; J: TRBJ2-7; size: NA; D: NA; DNA: TGTGCCAGCAGGTTCCTCCCCGTCCCCACCTACGAGCAGTACTTC; CDR3: CASRFLPVPTYEQYF
V: TRBV4-1; J: TRBJ2-7; size: NA; D: NA; DNA: TGCGCCAGCAGCCTCTTAGCCCTGGGGGCGTACGAGCAGTACTTC; CDR3: CASSLLALGAYEQYF
V: TRBV7-9; J: TRBJ2-7; size: few; D: NA; DNA: TGTGCCAGCAGCTTTGACTACGAGCAGTACTTC; CDR3: CASSFDYEQYF
V: TRBV10-3; J: TRBJ2-3; size: NA; D: TRBD2; DNA: TGTGCCATTTCGCCCAGCGGGGGTTCCACAGATACGCAGTATTTT; CDR3: CAISPSGGSTDTQYF
V: TRBV7-2; J: TRBJ2-7; size: NA; D: NA; DNA: TGTGCCAGCAGCTTATCCGGGATTTCCTACGAGCAGTACTTC; CDR3: CASSLSGISYEQYF
V: TRBV5-1; J: TRBJ1-1; size: once; D: NA; DNA: TGCGCCAGCAGCTTGGACGGGACGTTCACTGAAGCTTTCTTT; CDR3: CASSLDGTFTEAFF